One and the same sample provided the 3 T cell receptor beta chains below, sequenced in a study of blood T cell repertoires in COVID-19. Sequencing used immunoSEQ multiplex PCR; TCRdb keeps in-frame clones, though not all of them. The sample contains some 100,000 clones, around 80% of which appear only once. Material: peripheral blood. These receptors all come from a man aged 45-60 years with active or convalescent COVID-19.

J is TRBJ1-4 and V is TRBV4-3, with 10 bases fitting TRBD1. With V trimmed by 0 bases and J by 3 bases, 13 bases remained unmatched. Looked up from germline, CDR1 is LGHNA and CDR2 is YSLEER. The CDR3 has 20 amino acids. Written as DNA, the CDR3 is TGCGCCAGCAGCCAAGATAATCCGACAGGGGGCGTTAGCTCTAATGAAAAACTGTTTTTT. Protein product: CASSQDNPTGGVSSNEKLFF.

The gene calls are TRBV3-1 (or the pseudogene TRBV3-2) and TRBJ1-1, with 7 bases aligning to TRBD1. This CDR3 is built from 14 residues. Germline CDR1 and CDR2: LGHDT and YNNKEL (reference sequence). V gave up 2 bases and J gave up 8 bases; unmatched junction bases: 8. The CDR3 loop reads CASSQRGQVAEAFF. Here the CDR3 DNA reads TGTGCCAGCAGCCAAAGAGGACAGGTAGCCGAAGCTTTCTTT.

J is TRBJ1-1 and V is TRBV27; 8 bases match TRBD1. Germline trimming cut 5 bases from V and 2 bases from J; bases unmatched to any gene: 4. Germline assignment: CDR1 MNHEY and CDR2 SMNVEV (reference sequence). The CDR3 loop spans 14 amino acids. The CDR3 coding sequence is TGTGCCAGCAGTCGCCAGGGGGCCAACACTGAAGCTTTCTTT. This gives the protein CASSRQGANTEAFF.